This T cell receptor beta chain was retrieved from a study of blood T cells in healthy people across ages. A sample-barcoded 5' primer and a J-beta primer mix were used in a second PCR of roughly 7 to 11 cycles. Researchers report that each sample yielded at least 2.5 million CDR3-containing paired-end reads. Via MiXCR, TCRdb re-called the 5' RACE reads, giving one row per CDR3 protein. The table has around 750,000 distinct CDR3 sequences, about 48% seen once; the top ten hold roughly two fifths. Sequencing used blood. The receptor was derived from a man older than 75 in good health.

CDR3 sequence: CSALTSGVQETQYF. DNA of the CDR3: TGCAGCGCTCTAACTAGCGGAGTACAAGAGACCCAGTACTTC. The J gene is TRBJ2-5, the V gene TRBV29-1, with 8 bases matching TRBD2. V lost 7 bases to trimming and J lost 2 bases; unmatched junction nucleotides: 9. CDR3 length equals 14 residues. Germline V gives CDR1 SQVTM, CDR2 ANQGSEA.